This entry describes one TCR beta chain. Antigen specificity is unknown. This entry comes from a study of beta chain features in type 1 diabetes. General study points: Naive, central memory and Treg TCRB repertoires seemed to resemble each other more closely in patients than they did in healthy donors. Patients and controls would share equally any PCR tilt toward shorter templates.

Expressed TCRB transcripts were sequenced because the isolated RNA had all been reverse transcribed beforehand. Generated by immunoSEQ multiplex PCR, the TCRdb table keeps only in-frame clones and is missing some. The data contain around 300,000 clones, around 13% of them singletons. Germline V gene lookup returns CDR1 SGDLS and CDR2 YYNGEE. The CDR3 runs 15 residues. The V gene end was trimmed by 1 base and the J gene end by 7 bases; junction bases not matched to a gene: 6. The chain employs TRBV9 and TRBJ2-2; 8 bases map to TRBD1. This TCR derives from a man aged 25 to 45 in good health. The specimen was central memory CD4+ T cells from blood. CDR3 nucleotide sequence: TGTGCCAGCAGCGTACTTACAGGGGGAGACGGGGAGCTGTTTTTT. Protein sequence: CASSVLTGGDGELFF.